The clone carrying this TCR beta chain showed up just once. The data belong to a study of cytomegalovirus exposure and HLA in healthy donors. The data were produced by immunoSEQ multiplex PCR, yet TCRdb's version contains in-frame clones alone and is incomplete. The sample consists of 300,000 to 350,000 clones, approximately 85% of them appearing once. Germline CDR1 and CDR2: SGHVS and FQNEAQ. The CDR3 consists of 16 residues. V lost 2 bases to trimming and J lost 5 bases, with 16 bases between them. This receptor was identified in a man aged 25 to 40 in good health and CMV-seronegative. The J gene is TRBJ2-1, the V gene TRBV7-8, with D unresolved. The sequencing sample was made of PBMCs. CDR3 nucleotides: TGTGCCAGCAGCTTAAACGAGAGGAGTACTCACAATGAGCAGTTCTTC. Amino acids: CASSLNERSTHNEQFF.